The text below deals with one T cell receptor (beta chain). As yet, its antigen is unknown. CDR3 length equals 13 residues. The V and J ends lost 5 bases and 3 bases respectively, with 14 bases between them. The germline V gene has CDR1 GTSNPN and CDR2 SVGIG (reference sequence). Amplification used 60 Vbeta primers and 13 Jbeta primers. Produced via immunoSEQ multiplex PCR; TCRdb's table is partial and in-frame only. The sample has roughly 160,000 clones; roughly 84% are singletons. The sample originates from a study of cytomegalovirus exposure and HLA in healthy donors. As for the study in general: The Caucasian-associated ancestry cluster held roughly 81% of 300 to 450 genotyped donors. Study-wide results and caveats: V- and J-gene trimming in TCR beta was tied to a missense DCLRE1C variant by an analysis performed later. A list of approximately 160 TCR beta chains associated with cytomegalovirus was given. Later on, analysis showed that most CMV-associated TCR beta chains appeared to be HLA-restricted.

The gene calls are TRBV30 and TRBJ2-7; maybe TRBD2 (5 bases). The specimen sequenced was PBMCs. This receptor was identified in a man aged 30-40 years in good health and CMV-seropositive. The CDR3 reads CAWAEAGSYEQYF. CDR3 DNA: TGTGCCTGGGCGGAGGCGGGTAGCTACGAGCAGTACTTC.